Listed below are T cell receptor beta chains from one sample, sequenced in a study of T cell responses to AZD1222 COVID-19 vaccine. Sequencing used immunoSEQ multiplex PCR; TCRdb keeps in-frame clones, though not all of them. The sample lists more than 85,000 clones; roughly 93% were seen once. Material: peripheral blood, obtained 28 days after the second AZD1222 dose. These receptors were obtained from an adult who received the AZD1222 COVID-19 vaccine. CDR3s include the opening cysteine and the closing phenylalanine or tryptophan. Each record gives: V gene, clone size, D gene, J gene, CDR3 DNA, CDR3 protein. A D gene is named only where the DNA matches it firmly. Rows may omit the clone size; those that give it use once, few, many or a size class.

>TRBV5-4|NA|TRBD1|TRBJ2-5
TGTGCCAGCAGCTCCGGACAGGGGGCGTGGGAGACCCAGTACTTC
CASSSGQGAWETQYF
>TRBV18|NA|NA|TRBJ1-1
TGTGCCAGCTCACCGACAGAGAACACTGAAGCTTTCTTT
CASSPTENTEAFF
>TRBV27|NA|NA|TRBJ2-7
TGTGCCAGCAGTTTATCGGCCGGGGTTCTCTACGAGCAGTACTTC
CASSLSAGVLYEQYF
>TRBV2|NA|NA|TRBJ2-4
TGTGCCTCCTTGGGGGAAGCCAAAAACATTCAGTACTTC
CASLGEAKNIQYF
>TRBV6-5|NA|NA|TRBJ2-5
TGTGCCAGCCGGAGGGGAAGTATAGTACCTGAGACCCAGTACTTC
CASRRGSIVPETQYF
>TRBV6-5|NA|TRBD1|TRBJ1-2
TGTGCCAGCAGTTACAGGACAGGGTATGGCTACACCTTC
CASSYRTGYGYTF
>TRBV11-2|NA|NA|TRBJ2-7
TGTGCCAGCAGCTTTACCGGGACGCAAACCTACGAGCAGTACTTC
CASSFTGTQTYEQYF
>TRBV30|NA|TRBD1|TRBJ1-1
TGTGCCTGGAATGACCCGGGACAGGGGCTGGGGAACACTGAAGCTTTCTTT
CAWNDPGQGLGNTEAFF
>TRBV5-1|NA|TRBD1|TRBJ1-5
TGCGCCAGCAGCTTGGCTCCAGGGGGGGATCAGCCCCAGCATTTT
CASSLAPGGDQPQHF
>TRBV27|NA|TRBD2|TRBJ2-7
TGTGCCAGCAGTTTATATGGGACTAGCGGGAGCGAGCAGTACTTC
CASSLYGTSGSEQYF
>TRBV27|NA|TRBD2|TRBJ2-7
TGTGCCAGCAGTTTATCGTCTAGCGGGTCACCCTACGAGCAGTACTTC
CASSLSSSGSPYEQYF
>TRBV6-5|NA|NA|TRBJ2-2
TGTGCCAGCAGGAGGCCAGGGGCCTTCCCCGGGGAGCTGTTTTTT
CASRRPGAFPGELFF
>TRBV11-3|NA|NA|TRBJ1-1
TGTGCCAGCAGCTTAGACAGGGAAGCTTTCTTT
CASSLDREAFF
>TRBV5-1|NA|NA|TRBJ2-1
TGCGCCAGCGGTATAAGGGGGGCGGACAACGAGCAGTTCTTC
CASGIRGADNEQFF
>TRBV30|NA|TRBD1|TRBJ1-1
TGTGCCTGGAGGAGACAGGGGTGGGACACTGAAGCTTTCTTT
CAWRRQGWDTEAFF
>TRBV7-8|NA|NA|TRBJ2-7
TGTGCCAGCAGCTTAGGGAATACCGGCTACGAGCAGTACTTC
CASSLGNTGYEQYF
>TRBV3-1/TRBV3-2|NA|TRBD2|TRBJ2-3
TGTGCCAGCAGCCAAGATGAATGGAGTAGCGGGGGGGCCACAGATACGCAGTATTTT
CASSQDEWSSGGATDTQYF
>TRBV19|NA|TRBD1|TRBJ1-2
TGTGCCAGTAGTCTGGGACAGCCGCTTAGGAGCTATGGCTACACCTTC
CASSLGQPLRSYGYTF
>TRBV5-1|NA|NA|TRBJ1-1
TGCGCCACCTCCACCCGGGGGAACACTGAAGCTTTCTTT
CATSTRGNTEAFF
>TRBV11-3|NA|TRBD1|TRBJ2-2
TGTGCCAGCAGCCCAACAGGGGCGAACACCGGGGAGCTGTTTTTT
CASSPTGANTGELFF
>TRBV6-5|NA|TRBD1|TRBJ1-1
TGTGCCAGCAAAAGAGACAGGGAAAGAAATGAAGCTTTCTTT
CASKRDRERNEAFF
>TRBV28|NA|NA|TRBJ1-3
TGTGCCAGCAGACCCGACAGAGCTGGAAACACCATATATTTT
CASRPDRAGNTIYF
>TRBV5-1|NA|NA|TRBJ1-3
TGCGCCAGCAGCTTGGTTGGGACCGGCTCTGGAAACACCATATATTTT
CASSLVGTGSGNTIYF
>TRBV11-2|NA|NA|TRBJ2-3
TGTGCCAGCAGCCAAGGGGGAGATACGCAGTATTTT
CASSQGGDTQYF
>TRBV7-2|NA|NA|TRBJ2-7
TGTGCCAGCAGCTTCAGAGGGAGGTCACCCTACGAGCAGTACTTC
CASSFRGRSPYEQYF
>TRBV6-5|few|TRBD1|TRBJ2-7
TGTGCCAGCACTCTAGGGGGACAGACCAGCGAGCAGTACTTC
CASTLGGQTSEQYF
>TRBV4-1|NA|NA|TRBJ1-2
TGCGCCAGCAGCCAACCGACAGCCCGCTTGGATGGCTACACCTTC
CASSQPTARLDGYTF
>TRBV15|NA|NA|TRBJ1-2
TGTGCCACCAGCCGGGGTCAGGGAACGAATGGCTACACCTTC
CATSRGQGTNGYTF
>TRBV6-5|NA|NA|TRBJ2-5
TGTGCCAGCACCGCGACGGAGGGGTCGGAGACCCAGTACTTC
CASTATEGSETQYF
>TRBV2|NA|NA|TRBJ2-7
TGTGCCAGCAGTGAGGGTCGGCAGGGATTAAGGGAGCAGTACTTC
CASSEGRQGLREQYF
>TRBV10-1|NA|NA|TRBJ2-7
TGCGCCAGCAGTGAGTTAGTAGATGAGCAGTACTTC
CASSELVDEQYF
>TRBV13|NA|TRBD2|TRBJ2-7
TGTGCCAGCAGCTTAGGGAGCGGGGGGATCTACGAGCAGTACTTC
CASSLGSGGIYEQYF
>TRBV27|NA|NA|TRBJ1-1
TGTGCCAGCAGTTTAAATTCGAACACTGAAGCTTTCTTT
CASSLNSNTEAFF
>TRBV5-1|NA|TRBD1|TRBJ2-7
TGCGCCAGCAGCCTCGGGACAGGGGACTCCTACGAGCAGTACTTC
CASSLGTGDSYEQYF
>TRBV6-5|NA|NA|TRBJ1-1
TGTGCCAGCAGGGAGGAAGACGCTGAAGCTTTCTTT
CASREEDAEAFF
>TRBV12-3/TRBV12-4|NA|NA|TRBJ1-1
TGTGCCAGCAGTTTTCACACTGAAGCTTTCTTT
CASSFHTEAFF
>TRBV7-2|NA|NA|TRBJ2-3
TGTGCCAGCAGCCCTGTTTCGACTCACACAGATACGCAGTATTTT
CASSPVSTHTDTQYF
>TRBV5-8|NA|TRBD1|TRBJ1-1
TGTGCCAGCAGCTTAGAGGGGGCAGACAACACTGAAGCTTTCTTT
CASSLEGADNTEAFF
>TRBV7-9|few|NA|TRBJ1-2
TGTGCCAGCAGCGTTACAGGGTATAGCGGCTACACCTTC
CASSVTGYSGYTF
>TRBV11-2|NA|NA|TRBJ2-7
TGTGCCAGCAGCCAGCCCGGGGGCAGGTCCTACGAGCAGTACTTC
CASSQPGGRSYEQYF
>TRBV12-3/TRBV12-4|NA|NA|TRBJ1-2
TGTGCCAGCAGTTTATTGACGGATGGCTACACCTTC
CASSLLTDGYTF
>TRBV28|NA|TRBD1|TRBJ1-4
TGTGCCGGAAGGACAGGGGGCGAGGAAAAACTGTTTTTT
CAGRTGGEEKLFF
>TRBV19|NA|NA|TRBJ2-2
TGTGCCAGTAATCGAGGACCGTCCGGGGAGACCGGGGAGCTGTTTTTT
CASNRGPSGETGELFF
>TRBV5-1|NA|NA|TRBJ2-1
TGCGCCAGCAGTAAACTAGGACCAGGGGACAATGAGCAGTTCTTC
CASSKLGPGDNEQFF
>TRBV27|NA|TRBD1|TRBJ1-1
TGTGCCAGCAGGGGACAGGGAGGCACTGAAGCTTTCTTT
CASRGQGGTEAFF
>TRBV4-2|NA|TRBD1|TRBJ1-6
TGTGCCAGCGGTAAACAGGGGGATAATTCACCCCTCCACTTT
CASGKQGDNSPLHF
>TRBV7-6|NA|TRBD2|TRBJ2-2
TGTGCCAGCAGGAACGAGTTAGCGGGAGGGTTCGCCGGGGAGCTGTTTTTT
CASRNELAGGFAGELFF
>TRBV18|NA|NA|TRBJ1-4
TGTGCCAGCTCACTTTCTCTGGGGAATGAAAAACTGTTTTTT
CASSLSLGNEKLFF
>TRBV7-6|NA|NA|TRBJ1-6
TGTGCCAGCAGCTTATTCAACAGGGAATACTCCTATAATTCACCCCTCCACTTT
CASSLFNREYSYNSPLHF
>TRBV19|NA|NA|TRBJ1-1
TGTGCCAGTAGTATATGGAACAGGGTGAACACTGAAGCTTTCTTT
CASSIWNRVNTEAFF
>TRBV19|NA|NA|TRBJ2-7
TGTGCCAGTAGTGTCATAGTCACCAGCTCCTACGAGCAGTACTTC
CASSVIVTSSYEQYF
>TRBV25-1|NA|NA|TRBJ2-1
TGTGCCAGCAGTGAGGGGAAGCAGTTCTTC
CASSEGKQFF
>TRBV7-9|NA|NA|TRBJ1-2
TGTGCCAGCAGCCCCCCCGGGGTTCACAACTATGGCTACACCTTC
CASSPPGVHNYGYTF
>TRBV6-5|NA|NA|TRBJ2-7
TGTGCCAGCAGTTACTCAACAGGGTCCGTCTACGAGCAGTACTTC
CASSYSTGSVYEQYF
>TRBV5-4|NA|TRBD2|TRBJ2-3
TGTGCCAGCAGCTTGGCACTAGCGCCTATGAGCACAGATACGCAGTATTTT
CASSLALAPMSTDTQYF
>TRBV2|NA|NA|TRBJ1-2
TGTGCCAGCAGTGCCGACAGCCTCTCCTATGGCTACACCTTC
CASSADSLSYGYTF
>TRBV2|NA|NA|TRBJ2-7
TGTGCCAGCAGTGACCAGGGACCCTACGAGCAGTACTTC
CASSDQGPYEQYF
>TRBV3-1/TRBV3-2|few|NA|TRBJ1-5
TGTGCCAGCAGCCAAGTGGGGGGTCAGCCCCAGCATTTT
CASSQVGGQPQHF
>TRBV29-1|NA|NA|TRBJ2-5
TGCAGCACTCAGGGCGGGGCGCAGACCCAGTACTTC
CSTQGGAQTQYF